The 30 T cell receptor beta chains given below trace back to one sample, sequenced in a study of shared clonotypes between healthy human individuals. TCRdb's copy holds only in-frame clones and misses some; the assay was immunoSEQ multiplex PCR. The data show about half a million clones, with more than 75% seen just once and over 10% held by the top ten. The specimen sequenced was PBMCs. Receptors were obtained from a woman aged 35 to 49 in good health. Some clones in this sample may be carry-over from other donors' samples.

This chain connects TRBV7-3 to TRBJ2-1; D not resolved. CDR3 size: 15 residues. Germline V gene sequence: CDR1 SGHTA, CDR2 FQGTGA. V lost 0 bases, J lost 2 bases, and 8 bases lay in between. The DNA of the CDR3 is TGTGCCAGCAGCTTAACGGGAATCCCCTACAATGAGCAGTTCTTC. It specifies CASSLTGIPYNEQFF.

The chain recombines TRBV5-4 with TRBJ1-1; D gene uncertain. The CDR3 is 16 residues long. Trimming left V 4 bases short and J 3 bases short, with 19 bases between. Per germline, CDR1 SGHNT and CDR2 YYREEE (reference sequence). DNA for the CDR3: TGTGCCAGCAGCCCAAATTCACAGATGGCGGACACTGAAGCTTTCTTT. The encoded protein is CASSPNSQMADTEAFF. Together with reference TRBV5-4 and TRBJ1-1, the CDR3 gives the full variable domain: ETGVTQSPTHLIKTRGQQVTLRCSSQSGHNTVSWYQQALGQGPQFIFQYYREEENGRGNFPPRFSGLQFPNYSSELNVNALELDDSALYLCASSPNSQMADTEAFFGQGTRLTVV.

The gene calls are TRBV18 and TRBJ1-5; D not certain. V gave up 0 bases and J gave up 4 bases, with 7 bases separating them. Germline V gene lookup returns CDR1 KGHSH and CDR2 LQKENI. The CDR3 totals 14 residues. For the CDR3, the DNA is TGTGCCAGCTCACCACCGGGCAAGAATCAGCCCCAGCATTTT. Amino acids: CASSPPGKNQPQHF.

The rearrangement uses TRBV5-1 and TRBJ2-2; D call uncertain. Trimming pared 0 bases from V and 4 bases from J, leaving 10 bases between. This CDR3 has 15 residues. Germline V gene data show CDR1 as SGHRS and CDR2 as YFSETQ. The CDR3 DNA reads TGCGCCAGCAGCTTGGGGCAGACGGGCACCGGGGAGCTGTTTTTT. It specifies CASSLGQTGTGELFF.

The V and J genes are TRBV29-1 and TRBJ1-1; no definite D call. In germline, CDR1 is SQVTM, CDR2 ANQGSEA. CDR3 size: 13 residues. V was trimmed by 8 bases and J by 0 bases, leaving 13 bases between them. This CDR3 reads CSFTQAMNTEAFF. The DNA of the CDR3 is TGCAGCTTCACCCAGGCGATGAACACTGAAGCTTTCTTT.

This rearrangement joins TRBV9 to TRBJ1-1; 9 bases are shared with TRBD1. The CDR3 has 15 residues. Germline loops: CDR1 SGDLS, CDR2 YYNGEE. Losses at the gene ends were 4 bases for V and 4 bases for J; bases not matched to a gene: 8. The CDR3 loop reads CASSPRQGGFTEAFF. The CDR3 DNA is TGTGCCAGCAGCCCCAGACAGGGGGGATTCACTGAAGCTTTCTTT.

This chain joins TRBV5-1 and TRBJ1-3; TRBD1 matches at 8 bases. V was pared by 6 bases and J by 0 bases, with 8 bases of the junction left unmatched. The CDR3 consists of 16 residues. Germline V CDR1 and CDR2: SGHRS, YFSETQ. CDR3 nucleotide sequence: TGCGCCAGCACCAATACAGACAGGGGCTCTGGAAACACCATATATTTT. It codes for CASTNTDRGSGNTIYF.

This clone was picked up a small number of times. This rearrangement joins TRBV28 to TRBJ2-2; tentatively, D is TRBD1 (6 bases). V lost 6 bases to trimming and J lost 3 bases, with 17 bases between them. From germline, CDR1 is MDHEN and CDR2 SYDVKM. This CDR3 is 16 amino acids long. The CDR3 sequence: CASSILTGGHTGELFF. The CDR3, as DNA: TGTGCCAGCAGCATCCTGACAGGAGGCCACACCGGGGAGCTGTTTTTT.

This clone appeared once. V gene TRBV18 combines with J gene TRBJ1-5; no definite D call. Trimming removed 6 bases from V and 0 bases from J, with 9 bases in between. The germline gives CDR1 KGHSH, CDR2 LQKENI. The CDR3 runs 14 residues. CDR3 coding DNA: TGTGCCAGCTCCCACAGCTATAGCAATCAGCCCCAGCATTTT. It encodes CASSHSYSNQPQHF.

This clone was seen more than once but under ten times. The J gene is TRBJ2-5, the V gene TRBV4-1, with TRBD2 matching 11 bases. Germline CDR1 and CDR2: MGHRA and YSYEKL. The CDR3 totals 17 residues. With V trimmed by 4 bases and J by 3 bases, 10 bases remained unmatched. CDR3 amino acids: CASSPDLALAGEETQYF. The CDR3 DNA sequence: TGCGCCAGCAGCCCAGACCTGGCACTAGCGGGGGAAGAGACCCAGTACTTC.

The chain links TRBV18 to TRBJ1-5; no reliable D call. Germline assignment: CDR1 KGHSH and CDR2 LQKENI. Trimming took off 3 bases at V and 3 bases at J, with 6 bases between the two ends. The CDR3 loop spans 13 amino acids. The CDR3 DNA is TGTGCCAGCTCACCTTCGACCAATCAGCCCCAGCATTTT. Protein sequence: CASSPSTNQPQHF. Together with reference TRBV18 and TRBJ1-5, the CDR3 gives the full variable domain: NAGVMQNPRHLVRRRGQEARLRCSPMKGHSHVYWYRQLPEEGLKFMVYLQKENIIDESGMPKERFSAEFPKEGPSILRIQQVVRGDSAAYFCASSPSTNQPQHFGDGTRLSIL.

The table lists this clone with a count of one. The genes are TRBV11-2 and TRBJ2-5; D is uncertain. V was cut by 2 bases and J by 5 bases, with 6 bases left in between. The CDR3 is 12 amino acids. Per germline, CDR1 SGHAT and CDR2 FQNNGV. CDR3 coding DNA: TGTGCCAGCAGCTTATGGCTGGAGACCCAGTACTTC. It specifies CASSLWLETQYF.

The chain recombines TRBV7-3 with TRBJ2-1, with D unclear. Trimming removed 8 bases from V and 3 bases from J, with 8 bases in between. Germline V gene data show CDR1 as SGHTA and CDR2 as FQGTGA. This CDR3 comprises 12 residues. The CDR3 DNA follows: TGTGCCAGCTCAGACGGCTACAATGAGCAGTTCTTC. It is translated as CASSDGYNEQFF.

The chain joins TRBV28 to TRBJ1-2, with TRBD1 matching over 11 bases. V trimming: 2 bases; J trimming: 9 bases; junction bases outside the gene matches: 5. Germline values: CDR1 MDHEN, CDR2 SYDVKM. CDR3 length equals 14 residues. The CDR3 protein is CASSLGGTGGRYTF. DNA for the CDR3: TGTGCCAGCAGTTTAGGGGGGACAGGGGGTCGCTACACCTTC.

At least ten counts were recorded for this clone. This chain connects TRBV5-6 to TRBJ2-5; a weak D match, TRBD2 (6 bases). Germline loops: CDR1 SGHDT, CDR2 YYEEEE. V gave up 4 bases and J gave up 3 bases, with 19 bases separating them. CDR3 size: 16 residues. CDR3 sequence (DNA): TGTGCCAGCAGCCCGCGGGGTGGGCCTTCCGAAGAGACCCAGTACTTC. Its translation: CASSPRGGPSEETQYF.

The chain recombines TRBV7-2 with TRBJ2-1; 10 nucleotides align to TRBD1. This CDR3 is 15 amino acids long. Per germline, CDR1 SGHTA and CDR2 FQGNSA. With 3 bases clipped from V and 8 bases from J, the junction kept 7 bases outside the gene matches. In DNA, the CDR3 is TGTGCCAGCAGCTTGGGGGACAGGGGTTCGGATGAGCAGTTCTTC. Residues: CASSLGDRGSDEQFF.

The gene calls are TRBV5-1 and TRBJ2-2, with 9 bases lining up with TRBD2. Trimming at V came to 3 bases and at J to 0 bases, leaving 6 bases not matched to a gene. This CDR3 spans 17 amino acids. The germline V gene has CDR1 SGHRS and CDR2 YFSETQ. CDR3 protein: CASSSNSGSANTGELFF. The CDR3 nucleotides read TGCGCCAGCAGCTCGAATAGCGGGAGCGCGAACACCGGGGAGCTGTTTTTT.

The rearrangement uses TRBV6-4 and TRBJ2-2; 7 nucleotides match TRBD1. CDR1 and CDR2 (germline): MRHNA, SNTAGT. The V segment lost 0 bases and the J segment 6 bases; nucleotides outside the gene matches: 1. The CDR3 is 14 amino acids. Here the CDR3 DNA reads TGTGCCAGCAGTGACTCTAGGGGGCCCGGGGAGCTGTTTTTT. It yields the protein CASSDSRGPGELFF.

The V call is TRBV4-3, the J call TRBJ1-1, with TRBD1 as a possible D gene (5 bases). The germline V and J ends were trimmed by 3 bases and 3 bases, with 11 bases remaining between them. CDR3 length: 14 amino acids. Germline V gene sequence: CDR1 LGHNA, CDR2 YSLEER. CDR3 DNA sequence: TGCGCCAGCAGCCAGAGGGCGGGGGACACTGAAGCTTTCTTT. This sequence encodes CASSQRAGDTEAFF.

In DNA, the CDR3 is TGTGCCAGCAGTTTAGGGACTAGCGGGAGGATCACAGATACGCAGTATTTT. It translates to CASSLGTSGRITDTQYF. V and J are TRBV27 and TRBJ2-3; 15 nucleotides agree with TRBD2. This CDR3 is 17 amino acids long. The V segment lost 2 bases and the J segment 2 bases; nucleotides outside the gene matches: 2. Germline CDR1 MNHEY, CDR2 SMNVEV (reference sequence).

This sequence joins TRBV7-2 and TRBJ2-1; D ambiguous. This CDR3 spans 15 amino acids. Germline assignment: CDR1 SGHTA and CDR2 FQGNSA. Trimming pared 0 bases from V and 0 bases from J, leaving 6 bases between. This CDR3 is CASSLAWSSYNEQFF. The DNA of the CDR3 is TGTGCCAGCAGCTTAGCGTGGAGCTCCTACAATGAGCAGTTCTTC.

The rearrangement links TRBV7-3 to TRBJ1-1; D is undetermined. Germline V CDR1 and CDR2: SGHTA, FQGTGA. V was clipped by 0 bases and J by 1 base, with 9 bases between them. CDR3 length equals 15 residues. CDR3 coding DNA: TGTGCCAGCAGCTTAACGGACGGCAGGAACACTGAAGCTTTCTTT. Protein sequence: CASSLTDGRNTEAFF.

CDR3 sequence reads: CASSRTSEVGTQYF. The DNA for the CDR3 is TGTGCCAGCAGTCGGACTAGCGAGGTTGGGACCCAGTACTTC. The chain joins TRBV6-6 to TRBJ2-5; 9 bases map to TRBD2. Germline lookup yields CDR1 MNHNY and CDR2 SVGAGI (reference sequence). The V segment lost 5 bases and the J segment 7 bases; nucleotides outside the gene matches: 8. The CDR3 contains 14 residues.

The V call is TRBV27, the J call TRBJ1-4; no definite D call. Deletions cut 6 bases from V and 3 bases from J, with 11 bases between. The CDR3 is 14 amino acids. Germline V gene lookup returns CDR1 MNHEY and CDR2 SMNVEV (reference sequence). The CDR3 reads CASSQWASNEKLFF. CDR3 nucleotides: TGTGCCAGCAGCCAGTGGGCGTCTAATGAAAAACTGTTTTTT. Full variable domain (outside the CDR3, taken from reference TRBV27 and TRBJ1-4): EAQVTQNPRYLITVTGKKLTVTCSQNMNHEYMSWYRQDPGLGLRQIYYSMNVEVTDKGDVPEGYKVSRKEKRNFPLILESPSPNQTSLYFCASSQWASNEKLFFGSGTQLSVL.

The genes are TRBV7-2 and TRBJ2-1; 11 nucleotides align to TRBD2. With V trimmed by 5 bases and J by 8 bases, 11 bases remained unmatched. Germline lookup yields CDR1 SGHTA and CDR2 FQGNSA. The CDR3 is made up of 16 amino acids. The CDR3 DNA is TGTGCCAGCAGCCAGAAACTAGCGGGAGAAATCGATGAGCAGTTCTTC. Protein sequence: CASSQKLAGEIDEQFF.

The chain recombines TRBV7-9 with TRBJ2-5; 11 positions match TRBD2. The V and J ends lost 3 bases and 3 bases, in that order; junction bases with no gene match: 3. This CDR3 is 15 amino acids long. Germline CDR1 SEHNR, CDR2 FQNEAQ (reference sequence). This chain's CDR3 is CASSFPTSGEETQYF. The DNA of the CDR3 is TGTGCCAGCAGCTTCCCGACTAGCGGGGAAGAGACCCAGTACTTC.

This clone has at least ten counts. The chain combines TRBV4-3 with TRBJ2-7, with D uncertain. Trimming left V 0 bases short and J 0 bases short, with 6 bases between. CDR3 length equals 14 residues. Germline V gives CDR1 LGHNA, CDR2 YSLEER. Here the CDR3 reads CASSQDRISYEQYF. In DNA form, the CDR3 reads TGCGCCAGCAGCCAAGATAGGATCTCCTACGAGCAGTACTTC.

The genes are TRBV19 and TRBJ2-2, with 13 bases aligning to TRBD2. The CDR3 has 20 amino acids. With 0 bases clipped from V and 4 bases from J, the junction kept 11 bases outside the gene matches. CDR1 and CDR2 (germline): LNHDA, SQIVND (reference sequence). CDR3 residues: CASSIDGQLAGGLRTGELFF. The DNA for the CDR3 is TGTGCCAGTAGTATAGATGGTCAACTAGCGGGAGGGCTGCGCACCGGGGAGCTGTTTTTT. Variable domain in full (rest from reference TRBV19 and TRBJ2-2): DGGITQSPKYLFRKEGQNVTLSCEQNLNHDAMYWYRQDPGQGLRLIYYSQIVNDFQKGDIAEGYSVSREKKESFPLTVTSAQKNPTAFYLCASSIDGQLAGGLRTGELFFGEGSRLTVL.

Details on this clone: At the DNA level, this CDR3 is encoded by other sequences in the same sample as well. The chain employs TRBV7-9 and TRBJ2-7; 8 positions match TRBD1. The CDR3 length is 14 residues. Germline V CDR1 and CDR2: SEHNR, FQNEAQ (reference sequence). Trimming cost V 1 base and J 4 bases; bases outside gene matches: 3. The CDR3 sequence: CASSLGTGSYEQYF. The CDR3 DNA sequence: TGTGCCAGCAGCTTAGGGACAGGGTCATACGAGCAGTACTTC.

CDR3 in amino acids: CASSLLQGARHEQYF. The CDR3 region has the DNA TGCGCCAGCAGCTTACTACAGGGGGCGCGTCACGAGCAGTACTTC. This chain connects TRBV5-1 to TRBJ2-7; 9 bases match TRBD1. The CDR3 covers 15 residues. Germline CDR1 is SGHRS and CDR2 is YFSETQ. J lost 5 bases, V lost 2 bases, and 8 bases had no gene match.